The source of this TCR beta chain is a study of T cell responses to AZD1222 COVID-19 vaccine. Study context: The analysis combined second doses at about 4 or about 12 weeks. Overall study findings and caveats: Dominant CD4 TCR responses targeted spike regions 160-218 and 743-854.

Notes on this clone: Its antigen is not known.

Clones were sequenced by immunoSEQ multiplex PCR, and TCRdb holds only the in-frame ones, with some missing. The sample has about 160,000 clones, approximately 92% seen once. The material sequenced was peripheral blood, taken on day 0 of AZD1222 vaccination. The TCR was taken from an adult in good health.

The CDR3: CASSLTGVSGANVLTF. CDR3 bases: TGTGCCAGCAGCTTGACAGGGGTCTCTGGGGCCAACGTCCTGACTTTC. The chain links TRBV7-3 to TRBJ2-6; TRBD1 agrees at 8 bases. The CDR3 totals 16 residues. Germline V gene sequence: CDR1 SGHTA, CDR2 FQGTGA. The V segment lost 3 bases and the J segment 0 bases; nucleotides outside the gene matches: 1. The variable domain in full, completed from reference TRBV7-3 and TRBJ2-6, reads GAGVSQTPSNKVTEKGKYVELRCDPISGHTALYWYRQSLGQGPEFLIYFQGTGAADDSGLPNDRFFAVRPEGSVSTLKIQRTERGDSAVYLCASSLTGVSGANVLTFGAGSRLTVL.